This TCR beta chain was profiled in a study of neurological immune-mediated disorders. Healthy controls consisted of blood bank volunteers in Maryland, USA. Trimming took off 3 bases at V and 1 base at J, with 10 bases between the two ends. Germline assignment: CDR1 MNHEY and CDR2 SMNVEV (reference sequence). The CDR3 sequence is 16 residues long. One entry per CDR3 protein, called by TCRdb with MiXCR from the 5' RACE reads. The table includes roughly 14,000 distinct CDR3 sequences, about 10% detected once. This clonotype was counted many times. The source is a middle-aged woman in good health. The chain is built from TRBV27 and TRBJ1-6; D remains ambiguous. Sequenced sample: PBMCs. CDR3 sequence reads: CASSLETRSYNSPLHF. In DNA form, the CDR3 reads TGTGCCAGCAGTTTGGAGACAAGGTCCTATAATTCACCCCTCCACTTT.